Listed here is a single T cell receptor beta chain. This sample was taken from a study of blood T cell repertoires in COVID-19. The method was immunoSEQ multiplex PCR; TCRdb's version includes in-frame clones alone and lacks a portion of them. The sample includes about 360,000 clones, more than 75% of them seen just once. The ends were cut back, 4 bases at V and 8 bases at J, with 12 bases in the middle. The CDR3 runs 13 residues. The germline V gene encodes CDR1 MNHEY and CDR2 SMNVEV (reference sequence). Sequencing was performed on peripheral blood. This TCR derives from a human donor in a cohort sampled during active COVID-19. This chain uses TRBV27 with TRBJ2-1, with D possibly being TRBD2 (6 bases). CDR3 sequence reads: CASSSKGGDEQFF. The CDR3 DNA reads TGTGCCAGCAGTTCAAAGGGAGGCGATGAGCAGTTCTTC.